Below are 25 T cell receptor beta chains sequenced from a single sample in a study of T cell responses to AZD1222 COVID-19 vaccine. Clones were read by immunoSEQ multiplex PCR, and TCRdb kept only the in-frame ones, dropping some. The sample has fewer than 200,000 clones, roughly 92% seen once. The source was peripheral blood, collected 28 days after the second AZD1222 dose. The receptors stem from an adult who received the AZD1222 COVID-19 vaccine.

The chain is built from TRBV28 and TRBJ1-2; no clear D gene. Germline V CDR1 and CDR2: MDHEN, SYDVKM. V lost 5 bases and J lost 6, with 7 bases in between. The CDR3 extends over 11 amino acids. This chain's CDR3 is CASSDSHGYTF. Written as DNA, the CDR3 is TGTGCCAGCAGTGATTCGCATGGCTACACCTTC.

The CDR3 DNA is TGTGCCAGCAGCGCGGCGGGCAGCCTAAGGTCTGGAAACACCATATATTTT. This sequence encodes CASSAAGSLRSGNTIYF. The rearrangement joins TRBV5-6 to TRBJ1-3; D remains ambiguous. The germline V gene encodes CDR1 SGHDT and CDR2 YYEEEE. Trimming removed 4 bases at V and 1 base at J, with 18 bases between. CDR3 length: 17 residues.

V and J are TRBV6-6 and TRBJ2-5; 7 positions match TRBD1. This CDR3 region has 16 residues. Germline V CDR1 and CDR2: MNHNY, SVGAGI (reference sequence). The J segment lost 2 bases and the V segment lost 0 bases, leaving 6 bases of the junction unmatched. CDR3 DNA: TGTGCCAGCAGTTACTCAGCAGGGGGAAGGCAAGAGACCCAGTACTTC. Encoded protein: CASSYSAGGRQETQYF.

CDR3 sequence: CASSYLPSLRDTEAFF. DNA for the CDR3: TGTGCCAGCAGTTACCTCCCGTCTTTAAGGGACACTGAAGCTTTCTTT. V gene TRBV6-5 combines with J gene TRBJ1-1; the D is unclear. The V and J ends lost 2 bases and 3 bases respectively, with 16 bases between them. CDR1 and CDR2 (germline): MNHEY, SVGAGI. This CDR3 spans 16 amino acids.

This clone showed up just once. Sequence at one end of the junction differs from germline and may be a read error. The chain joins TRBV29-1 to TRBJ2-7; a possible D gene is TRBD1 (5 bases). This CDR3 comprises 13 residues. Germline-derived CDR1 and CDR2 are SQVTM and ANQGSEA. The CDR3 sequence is CSVGVTEIYKQYF. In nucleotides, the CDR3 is TGCAGCGTGGGCGTGACAGAGATCTACAAGCAGTACTTC.

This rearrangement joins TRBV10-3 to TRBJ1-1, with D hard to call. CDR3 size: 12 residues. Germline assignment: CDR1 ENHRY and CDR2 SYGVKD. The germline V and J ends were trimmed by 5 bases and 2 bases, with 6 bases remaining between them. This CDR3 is CAISNSNTEAFF. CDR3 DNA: TGTGCCATCAGTAACAGTAACACTGAAGCTTTCTTT.

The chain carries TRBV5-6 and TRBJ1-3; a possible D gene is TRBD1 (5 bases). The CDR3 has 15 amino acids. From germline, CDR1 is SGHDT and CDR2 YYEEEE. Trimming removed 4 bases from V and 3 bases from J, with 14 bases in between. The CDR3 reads CASSEPRGDGNTIYF. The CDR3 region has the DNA TGTGCCAGCAGCGAACCTCGAGGGGATGGAAACACCATATATTTT.

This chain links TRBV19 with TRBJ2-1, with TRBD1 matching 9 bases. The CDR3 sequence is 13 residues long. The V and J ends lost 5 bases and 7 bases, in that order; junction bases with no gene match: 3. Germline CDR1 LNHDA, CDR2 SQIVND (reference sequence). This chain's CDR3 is CASSGQGWNEQFF. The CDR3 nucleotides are TGTGCCAGTAGTGGACAGGGGTGGAATGAGCAGTTCTTC.

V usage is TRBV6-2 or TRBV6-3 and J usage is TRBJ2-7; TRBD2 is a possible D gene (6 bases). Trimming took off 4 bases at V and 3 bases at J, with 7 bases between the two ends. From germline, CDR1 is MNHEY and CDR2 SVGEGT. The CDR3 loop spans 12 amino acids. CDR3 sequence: CASSLADYEQYF. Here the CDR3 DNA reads TGTGCCAGCAGTTTAGCGGACTACGAGCAGTACTTC.

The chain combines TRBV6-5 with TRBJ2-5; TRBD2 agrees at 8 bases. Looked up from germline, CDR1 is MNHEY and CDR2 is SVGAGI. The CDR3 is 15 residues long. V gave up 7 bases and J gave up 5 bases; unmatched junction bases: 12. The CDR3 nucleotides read TGTGCCAGCACCTCGCTCAGCGGGGGCGCGGAGACCCAGTACTTC. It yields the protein CASTSLSGGAETQYF.

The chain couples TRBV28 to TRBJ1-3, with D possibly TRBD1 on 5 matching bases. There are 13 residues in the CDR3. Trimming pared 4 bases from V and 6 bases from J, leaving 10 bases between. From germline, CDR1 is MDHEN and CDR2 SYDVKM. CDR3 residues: CASSSGPENTIYF. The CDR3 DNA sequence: TGTGCCAGCAGTTCAGGGCCCGAAAACACCATATATTTT.

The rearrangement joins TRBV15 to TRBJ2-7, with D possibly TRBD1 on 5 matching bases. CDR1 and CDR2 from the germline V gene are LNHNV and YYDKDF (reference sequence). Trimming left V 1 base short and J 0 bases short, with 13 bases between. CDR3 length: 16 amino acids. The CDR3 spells CATSRVGQGSSYEQYF. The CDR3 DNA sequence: TGTGCCACCAGCAGAGTGGGTCAGGGCAGCTCCTACGAGCAGTACTTC.

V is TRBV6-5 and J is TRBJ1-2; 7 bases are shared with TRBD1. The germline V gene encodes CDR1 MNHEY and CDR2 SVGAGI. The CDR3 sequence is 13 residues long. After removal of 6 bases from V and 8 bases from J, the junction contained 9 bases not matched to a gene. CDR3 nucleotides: TGTGCCAGCAGGGCCGACAGGGCAGGGGGCTACACCTTC. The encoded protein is CASRADRAGGYTF.

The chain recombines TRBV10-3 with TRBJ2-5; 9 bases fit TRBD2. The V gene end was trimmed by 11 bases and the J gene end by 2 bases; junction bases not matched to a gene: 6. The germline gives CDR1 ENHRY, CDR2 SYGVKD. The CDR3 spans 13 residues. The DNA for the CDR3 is TGTGCCGCCCGGACTAGCGCACAAGAGACCCAGTACTTC. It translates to CAARTSAQETQYF.

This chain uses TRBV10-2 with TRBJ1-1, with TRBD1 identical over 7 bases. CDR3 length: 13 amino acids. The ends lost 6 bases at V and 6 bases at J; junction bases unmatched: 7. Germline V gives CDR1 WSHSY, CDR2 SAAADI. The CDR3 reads CASSPGTASEAFF. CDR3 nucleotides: TGCGCCAGCAGCCCGGGGACAGCTTCTGAAGCTTTCTTT.

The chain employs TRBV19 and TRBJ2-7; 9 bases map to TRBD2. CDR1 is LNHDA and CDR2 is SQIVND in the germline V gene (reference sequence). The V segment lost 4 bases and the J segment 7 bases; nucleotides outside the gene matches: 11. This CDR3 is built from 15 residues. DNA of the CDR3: TGTGCCAGTAGTACGTCTAGCGGGACCGCTGGGGAGCAGTACTTC. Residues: CASSTSSGTAGEQYF.

In DNA form, the CDR3 reads TGTGCCAGCAGCCCCGCCAGGGCGAGGGGAAACACCATATATTTT. As protein: CASSPARARGNTIYF. V usage is TRBV11-2 and J usage is TRBJ1-3; D is possibly TRBD1 (5 bases). V was pared by 5 bases and J by 4 bases, with 15 bases between. Per the germline V gene, CDR1 is SGHAT and CDR2 is FQNNGV. The length of the CDR3 is 15 residues.

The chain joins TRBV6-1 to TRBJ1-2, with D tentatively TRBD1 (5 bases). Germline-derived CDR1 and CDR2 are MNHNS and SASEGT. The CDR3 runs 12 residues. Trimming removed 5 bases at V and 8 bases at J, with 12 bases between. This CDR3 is CASSTQVGGYTF. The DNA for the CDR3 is TGTGCCAGCAGTACACAGGTCGGCGGCTACACCTTC.

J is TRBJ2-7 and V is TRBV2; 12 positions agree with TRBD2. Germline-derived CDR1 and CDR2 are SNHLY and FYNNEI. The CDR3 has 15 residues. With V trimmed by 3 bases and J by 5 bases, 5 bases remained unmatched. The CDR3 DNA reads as TGTGCCAGCAGTGAGTTGCGACTAGCGGGAGACGAGCAGTACTTC. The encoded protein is CASSELRLAGDEQYF. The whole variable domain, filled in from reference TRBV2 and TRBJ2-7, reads EPEVTQTPSHQVTQMGQEVILRCVPISNHLYFYWYRQILGQKVEFLVSFYNNEISEKSEIFDDQFSVERPDGSNFTLKIRSTKLEDSAMYFCASSELRLAGDEQYFGPGTRLTVT.

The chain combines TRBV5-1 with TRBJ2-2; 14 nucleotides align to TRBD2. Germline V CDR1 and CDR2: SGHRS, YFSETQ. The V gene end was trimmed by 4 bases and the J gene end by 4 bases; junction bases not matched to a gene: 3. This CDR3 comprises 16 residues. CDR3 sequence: CASSPTSGRATGELFF. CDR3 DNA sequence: TGCGCCAGCAGCCCGACTAGCGGGAGGGCCACCGGGGAGCTGTTTTTT. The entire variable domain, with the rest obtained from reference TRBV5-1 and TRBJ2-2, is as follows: KAGVTQTPRYLIKTRGQQVTLSCSPISGHRSVSWYQQTPGQGLQFLFEYFSETQRNKGNFPGRFSGRQFSNSRSEMNVSTLELGDSALYLCASSPTSGRATGELFFGEGSRLTVL.

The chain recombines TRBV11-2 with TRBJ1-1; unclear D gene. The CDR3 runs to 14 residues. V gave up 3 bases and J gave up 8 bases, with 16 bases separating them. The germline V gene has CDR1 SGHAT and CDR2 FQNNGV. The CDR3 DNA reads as TGTGCCAGCAGCTTTTTAATGCCGGGGAGCGAAGCTTTCTTT. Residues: CASSFLMPGSEAFF.

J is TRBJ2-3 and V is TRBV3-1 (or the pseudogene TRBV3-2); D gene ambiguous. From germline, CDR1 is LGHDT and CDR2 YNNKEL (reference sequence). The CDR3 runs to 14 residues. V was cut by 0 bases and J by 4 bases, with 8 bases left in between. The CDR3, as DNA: TGTGCCAGCAGCCAAGAGGGCGTCCCAGATACGCAGTATTTT. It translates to CASSQEGVPDTQYF.

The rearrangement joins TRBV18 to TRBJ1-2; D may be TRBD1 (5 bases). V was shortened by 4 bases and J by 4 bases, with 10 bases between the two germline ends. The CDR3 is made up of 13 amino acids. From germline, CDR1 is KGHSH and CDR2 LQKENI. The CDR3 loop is CASSLGGTYGYTF. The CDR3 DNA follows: TGTGCCAGCTCACTGGGGGGGACCTATGGCTACACCTTC. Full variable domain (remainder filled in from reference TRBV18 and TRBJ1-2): NAGVMQNPRHLVRRRGQEARLRCSPMKGHSHVYWYRQLPEEGLKFMVYLQKENIIDESGMPKERFSAEFPKEGPSILRIQQVVRGDSAAYFCASSLGGTYGYTFGSGTRLTVV.

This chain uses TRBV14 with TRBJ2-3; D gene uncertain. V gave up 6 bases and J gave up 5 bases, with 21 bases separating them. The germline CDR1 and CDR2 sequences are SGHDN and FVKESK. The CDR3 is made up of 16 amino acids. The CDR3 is CASRNTKPQDLDTQYF. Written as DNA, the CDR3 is TGTGCCAGCAGAAACACAAAGCCCCAGGATCTAGATACGCAGTATTTT.

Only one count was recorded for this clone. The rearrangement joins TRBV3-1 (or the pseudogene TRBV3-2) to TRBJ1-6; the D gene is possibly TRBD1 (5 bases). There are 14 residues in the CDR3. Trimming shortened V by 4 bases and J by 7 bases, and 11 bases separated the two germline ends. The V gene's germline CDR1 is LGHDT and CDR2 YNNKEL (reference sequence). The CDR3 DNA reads TGTGCCAGCAGCCCAGGGCTAGACAATTCACCCCTCCACTTT. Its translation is CASSPGLDNSPLHF.